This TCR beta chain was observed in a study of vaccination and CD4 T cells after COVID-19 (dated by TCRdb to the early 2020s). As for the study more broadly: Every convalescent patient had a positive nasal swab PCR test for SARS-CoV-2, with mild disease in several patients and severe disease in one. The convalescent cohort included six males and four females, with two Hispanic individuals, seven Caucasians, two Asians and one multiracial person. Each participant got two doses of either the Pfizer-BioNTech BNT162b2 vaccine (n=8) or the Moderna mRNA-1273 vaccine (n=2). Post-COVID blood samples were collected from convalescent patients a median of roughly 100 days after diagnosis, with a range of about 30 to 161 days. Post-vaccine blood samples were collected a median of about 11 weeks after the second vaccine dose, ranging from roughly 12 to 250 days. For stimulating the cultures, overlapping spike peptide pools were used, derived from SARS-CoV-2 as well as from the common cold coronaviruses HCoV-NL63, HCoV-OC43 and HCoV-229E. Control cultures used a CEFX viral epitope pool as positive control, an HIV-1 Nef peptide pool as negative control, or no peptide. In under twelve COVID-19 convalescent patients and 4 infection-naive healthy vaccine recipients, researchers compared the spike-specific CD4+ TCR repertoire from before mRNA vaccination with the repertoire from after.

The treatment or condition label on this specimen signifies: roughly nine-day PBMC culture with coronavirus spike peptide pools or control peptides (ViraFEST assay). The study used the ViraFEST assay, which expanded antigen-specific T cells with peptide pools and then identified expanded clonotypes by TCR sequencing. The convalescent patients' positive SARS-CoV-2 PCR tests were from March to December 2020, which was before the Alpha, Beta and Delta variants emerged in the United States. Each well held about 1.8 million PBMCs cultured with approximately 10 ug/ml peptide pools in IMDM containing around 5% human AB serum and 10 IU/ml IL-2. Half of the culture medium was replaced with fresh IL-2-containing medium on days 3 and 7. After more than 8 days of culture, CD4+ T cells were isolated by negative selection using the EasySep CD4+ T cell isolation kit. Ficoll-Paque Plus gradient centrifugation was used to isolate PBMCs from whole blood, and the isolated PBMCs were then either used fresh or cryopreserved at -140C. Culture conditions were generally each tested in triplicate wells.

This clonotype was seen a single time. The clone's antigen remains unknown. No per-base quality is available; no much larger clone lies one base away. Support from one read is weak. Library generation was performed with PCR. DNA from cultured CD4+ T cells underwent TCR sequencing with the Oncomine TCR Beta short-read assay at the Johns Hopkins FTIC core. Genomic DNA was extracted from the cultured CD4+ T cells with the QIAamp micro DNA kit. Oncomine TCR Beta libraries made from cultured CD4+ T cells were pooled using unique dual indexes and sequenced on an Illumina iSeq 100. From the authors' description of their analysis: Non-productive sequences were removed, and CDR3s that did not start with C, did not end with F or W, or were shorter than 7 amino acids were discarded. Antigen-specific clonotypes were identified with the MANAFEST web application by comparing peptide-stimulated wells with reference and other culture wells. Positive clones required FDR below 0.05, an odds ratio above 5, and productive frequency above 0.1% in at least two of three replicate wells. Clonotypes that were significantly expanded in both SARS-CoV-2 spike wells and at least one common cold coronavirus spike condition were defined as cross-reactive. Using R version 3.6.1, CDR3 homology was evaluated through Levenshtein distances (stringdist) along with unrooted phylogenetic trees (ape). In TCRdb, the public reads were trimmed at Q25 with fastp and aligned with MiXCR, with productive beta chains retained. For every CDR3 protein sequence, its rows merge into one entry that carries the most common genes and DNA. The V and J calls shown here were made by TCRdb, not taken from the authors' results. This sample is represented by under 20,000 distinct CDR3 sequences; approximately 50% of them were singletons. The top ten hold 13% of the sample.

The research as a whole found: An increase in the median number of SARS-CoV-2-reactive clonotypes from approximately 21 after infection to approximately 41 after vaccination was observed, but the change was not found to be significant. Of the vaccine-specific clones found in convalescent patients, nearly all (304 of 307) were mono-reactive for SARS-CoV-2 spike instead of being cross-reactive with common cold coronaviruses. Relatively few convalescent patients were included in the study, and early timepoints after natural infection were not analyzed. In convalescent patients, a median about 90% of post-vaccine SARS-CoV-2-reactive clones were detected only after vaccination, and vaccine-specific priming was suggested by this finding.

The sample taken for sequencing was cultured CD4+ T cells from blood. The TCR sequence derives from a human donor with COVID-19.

The nucleotide sequence is given as TGCAGCGTGGGGACGGGGGAAAACTATGGCTACACCTTC. Translated, this gives CSVGTGENYGYTF. The chain was built from TRBV29-1 and TRBJ1-2; the best D guess is TRBD1, with 5 bases matching. According to the germline V gene, CDR1 reads SQVTM and CDR2 reads ANQGSEA. V is reduced by 6 bases and J by 2 bases, leaving a spacing of 13 bases between them. The CDR3, from cysteine to phenylalanine, totals 13 residues. Only CDR3 DNA remains: 39 bases, in frame from the first base.